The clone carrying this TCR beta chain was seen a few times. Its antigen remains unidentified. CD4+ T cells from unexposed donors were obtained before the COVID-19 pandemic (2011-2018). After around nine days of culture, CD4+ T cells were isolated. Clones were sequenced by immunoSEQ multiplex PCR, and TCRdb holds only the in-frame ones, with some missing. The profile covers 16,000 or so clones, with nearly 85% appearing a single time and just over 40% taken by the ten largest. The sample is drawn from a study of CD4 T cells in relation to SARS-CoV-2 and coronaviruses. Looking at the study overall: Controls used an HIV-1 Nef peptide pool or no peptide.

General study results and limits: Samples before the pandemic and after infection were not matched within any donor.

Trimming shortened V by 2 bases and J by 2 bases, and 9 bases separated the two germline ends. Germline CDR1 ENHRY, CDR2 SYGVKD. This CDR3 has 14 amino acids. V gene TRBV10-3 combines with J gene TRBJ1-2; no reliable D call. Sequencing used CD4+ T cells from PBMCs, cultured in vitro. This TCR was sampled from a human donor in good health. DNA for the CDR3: TGTGCCATCAGTGAGAATTCCCGGAACTATGGCTACACCTTC. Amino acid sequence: CAISENSRNYGYTF.